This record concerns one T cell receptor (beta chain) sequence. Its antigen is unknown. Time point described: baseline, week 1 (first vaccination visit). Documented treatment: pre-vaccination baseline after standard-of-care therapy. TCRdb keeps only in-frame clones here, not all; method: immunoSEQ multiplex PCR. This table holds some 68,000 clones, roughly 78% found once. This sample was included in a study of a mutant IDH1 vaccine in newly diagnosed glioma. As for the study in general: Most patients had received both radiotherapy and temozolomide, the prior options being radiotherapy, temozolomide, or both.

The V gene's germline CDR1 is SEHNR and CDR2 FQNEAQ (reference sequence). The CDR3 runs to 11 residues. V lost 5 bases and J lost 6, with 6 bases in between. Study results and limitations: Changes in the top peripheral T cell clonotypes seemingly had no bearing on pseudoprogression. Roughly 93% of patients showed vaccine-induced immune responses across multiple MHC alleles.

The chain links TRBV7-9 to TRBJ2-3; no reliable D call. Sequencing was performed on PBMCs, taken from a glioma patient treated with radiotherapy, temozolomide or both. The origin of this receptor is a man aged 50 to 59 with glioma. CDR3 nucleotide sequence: TGTGCCAGCAGCGACTCCGATACGCAGTATTTT. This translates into CASSDSDTQYF.